This T cell receptor beta chain is from a study of cytomegalovirus exposure and HLA in healthy donors. There are 15 residues in the CDR3. Trimming cost V 6 bases and J 2 bases, with 14 bases left between them. CDR1 MNHNY and CDR2 SVGAGI come from the germline V gene (reference sequence). With 60 Vbeta and 13 Jbeta primers, the PCR was carried out. Method: immunoSEQ multiplex PCR; TCRdb's copy keeps in-frame clones and lacks some. The sample consists of about 110,000 clones, around 77% of them appearing once. A word on this clone: Its antigen remains unidentified.

Study results and caveats: By HLA locus, TCR association rates varied in a later analysis, with DRB1 showing the most and HLA-C the fewest.

This sequence joins TRBV6-6 and TRBJ1-5; the D gene is possibly TRBD1 (6 bases). The sequence was collected from a male donor in good health and CMV-seronegative. The sequenced sample was PBMCs. The CDR3 sequence: CASSPGQFGNQPQHF. The CDR3 DNA is TGTGCCAGCAGCCCCGGACAGTTCGGCAATCAGCCCCAGCATTTT.